This T cell receptor beta chain stems from a study of blood T cells in healthy people across ages (dated by TCRdb to about 2015). In the study overall: In model experiments, roughly one uniquely barcoded TCR beta cDNA molecule per two T cells was captured by template switching. To track age-related changes in TCR beta repertoire diversity, the study relied on deep sequencing normalized with unique cDNA molecular identifiers. Donors of different ages were randomly distributed across sequencing lanes to avoid experimental bias. The donors were split into four age groups: young (average about 15 years), middle-aged (about 40), aged (approximately 59) and long-lived (approximately 80). For two donors (one aged 18 to 30 and one aged 80 or older), the study analyzed two additional independent replicas of 1 million unique cDNA reads from the same blood draw.

Systemically healthy Caucasian individuals from Russia, roughly 40 in total and aged roughly 6 to 100 years, were included as donors. Ten milliliters of peripheral blood were drawn from each donor into EDTA-treated Vacutainer tubes. Ficoll-Paque density-gradient centrifugation was used to isolate PBMCs, with at least 7 million per sample. Trizol reagent was used to extract total RNA from PBMCs, with at least 6 micrograms per sample. Naive CD45RAhigh/CD27high T cell percentages were measured by flow cytometry on a PBMC aliquot from every donor. This clonotype was counted a few times. Its binding antigen is unknown. No base quality values were provided; no much bigger clone lies one nucleotide off. General findings and caveats noted by the study authors: Because profiling used bulk unsorted PBMCs, naive and antigen-experienced compartments could not be compared conclusively. Compared with the aged group, the long-lived group had more naive CD4+ T cells, fewer expanded clones and increased TCR diversity, a pattern suggesting age selection. Observed TCR beta diversity per million T cells fell roughly linearly with age, and a significant reduction was already apparent by age roughly 40. Estimates of total diversity based on one million sequenced T cells were considered lower bounds and underestimates. There was a strong correlation between observed TCR beta diversity and the percentage of naive T cells measured by flow cytometry. Donor CMV infection status was unknown, potentially confounding age-related changes in expanded clonotypes.

Libraries were made using 5' RACE. The sequencer was an Illumina HiSeq 2500. A second PCR of about 7 to 12 cycles was run with a J-beta primer mix and a sample-barcoded 5' primer. A template-switch 5' adaptor carrying 12 random nucleotides introduced a unique molecular identifier onto each TCR beta cDNA molecule. Each sample yielded at least 2.5 million CDR3-containing paired-end reads. All of the RNA was converted into first-strand cDNA using the Mint cDNA synthesis kit, with a TRBC-specific oligonucleotide serving as the primer. All cDNA was treated with uracil-DNA glycosylase and then went through a first 18-cycle PCR with the universal primers M1SS and BC2_uni_R. Per the authors' processing: Each sample was normalized by randomly selecting 1 million high-quality reads, each carrying a distinct molecular identifier. Instead of being binned into consensus sequences, reads with shared molecular identifiers were discarded. MiTCR, with a Q25 quality threshold and the strictest error-elimination algorithm, was used for CDR3 identification, clonotype clustering and error correction. A nonparametric unseen species model with Euler transformation was used to estimate lower-bound total TCR beta diversity. The raw public reads went through TCRdb reprocessing: fastp at Q25, MiXCR clone calling, in-frame beta chains kept. Duplicate CDR3 protein sequences are folded into a single record with the most common DNA and genes. The V and J calls reflect TCRdb's pipeline rather than the authors' work. In all, the sample holds over a million distinct CDR3 sequences, and 45% of those were seen once. The ten largest clones add up to approximately 19% of the sample.

V has 5 bases trimmed and J has 13 bases trimmed; junction bases matching no gene number 9. Per the germline V gene, SGHVS is the CDR1 and FQNEAQ is the CDR2. The CDR3 contains 14 residues, cysteine and phenylalanine counted. The read is trimmed to its CDR3 DNA, 42 bases read in frame from base 1. This receptor was identified in a woman aged 60 to 75 in good health. This sequence uses TRBV7-8 and TRBJ2-4, with 12 bases in between that match TRBD2. Material: blood. In nucleotide form, the sequence is TGTGCCAGCAGCACAACTAGCGGGGGGACAGAGCAGTACTTC. Translation gives CASSTTSGGTEQYF.